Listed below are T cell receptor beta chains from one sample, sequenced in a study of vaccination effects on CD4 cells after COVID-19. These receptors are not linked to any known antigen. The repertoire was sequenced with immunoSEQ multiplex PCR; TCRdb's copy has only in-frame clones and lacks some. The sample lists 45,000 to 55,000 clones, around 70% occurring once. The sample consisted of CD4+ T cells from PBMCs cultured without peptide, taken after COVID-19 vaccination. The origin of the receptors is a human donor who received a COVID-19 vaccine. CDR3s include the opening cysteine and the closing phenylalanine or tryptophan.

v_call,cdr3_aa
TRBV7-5,CARSPGQGAWDTEAFF
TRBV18,CASSPAPRRAGNEQFF
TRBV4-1,CASAWDRYEQYF
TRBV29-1,CSVEGLAGIDYEQYF
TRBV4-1,CASSPTDRGGYGYTF
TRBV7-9,CASSLPGQPRFNYGYTF
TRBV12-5,CASGLKPVGEQYF
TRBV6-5,CASRRTGGLTGELFF
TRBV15,CATSRDFFGAEAFF
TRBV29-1,CSVDEGGNTF
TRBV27,CASRLPLHF
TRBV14,CASSLKALAGAPYEQYF
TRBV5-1,CASSLSTNNEKLFF
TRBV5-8,CASSLDRDTQYF
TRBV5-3,CARSLRGRALYGYTF
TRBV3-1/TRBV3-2,CASSLSEKLFF
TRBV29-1,CSVGQGIYEQYF
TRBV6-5,CASRNGQGTYEQYF
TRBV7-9,CASSSRGNTEAFF
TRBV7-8,CASSLNSMNGANVLTF
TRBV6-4,CASSEAGGPNEQFF
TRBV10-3,CAALAVLLSGEEQFF
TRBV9,CASSVSRASAPQETQYF
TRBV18,CASSPRASLGQVNEQFF
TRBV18,CASSTGTLTYEQYF
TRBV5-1,CASSLNPNEQFF
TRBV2,CASSEGQGDQPQHF
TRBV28,CASSFGGRETQYF
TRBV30,CAWSLPGQGSYGYTF
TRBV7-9,CASSLALDRGDEAFF
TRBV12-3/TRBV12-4,CASRPSSSYGYTF
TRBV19,CVTVRGTSFHEQYF
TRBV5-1,CASGQGVTEAFF
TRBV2,CASSESVGPQHF
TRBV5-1,CASSPERGGTDTQYF